A selection of T cell receptor beta chains follows, all from one sample in a study of Graves' ophthalmopathy and Graves' hyperthyroidism. TCRdb re-called the multiplex PCR reads through MiXCR, storing one row per CDR3 protein. The sample has about 230,000 distinct CDR3 sequences, around 50% seen once. Sequencing used peripheral blood. These receptor sequences come from an adult man with Graves' ophthalmopathy. Each CDR3 is given with its conserved first and last residue. A D gene is named only where the DNA matches it firmly. Clone size is shown for a subset of rows, as once, few, many or a class of expanded clone.

d_gene	j_gene	v_gene	abundance	CDR3aa	CDR3nt
-	TRBJ1-1	TRBV24-1	few	CATSDLRRGQVFF	TGTGCCACCAGTGACCTCCGACGGGGACAAGTGTTCTTT
-	TRBJ2-7	TRBV12-3/TRBV12-4	-	CASSLEGVEQYF	TGTGCCAGCAGTTTAGAGGGGGTCGAGCAGTACTTC
-	TRBJ1-3	TRBV19	-	CASLRDTSSGNTIYF	TGTGCCAGCCTTAGGGACACTAGCTCTGGAAACACCATATATTTT
-	TRBJ2-5	TRBV5-8	-	CASSSGLSGGTQYF	TGTGCCAGCAGCTCGGGACTCTCAGGAGGGACCCAGTACTTC
-	TRBJ1-5	TRBV15	many	CATSRADVSVNQPQHF	TGTGCCACCAGCAGAGCAGACGTGAGTGTTAATCAGCCCCAGCATTTT
TRBD1	TRBJ1-3	TRBV2	-	CASSGGQGDDRTTIYF	TGTGCCAGCAGTGGGGGACAGGGGGACGATAGAACCACCATATATTTT
-	TRBJ2-7	TRBV20-1	-	CSAMDTYEQYF	TGCAGTGCTATGGACACCTACGAGCAGTACTTC
TRBD2	TRBJ2-2	TRBV5-6	-	CASSLGRLAGDTGELFF	TGTGCCAGCAGCTTGGGTCGCCTAGCGGGAGACACCGGGGAGCTGTTTTTT
TRBD1	TRBJ1-4	TRBV29-1	few	CSVHRGGKLFF	TGCAGCGTTCACAGGGGAGGAAAACTGTTTTTT
-	TRBJ2-5	TRBV29-1	many	CSVHRDAETQYF	TGCAGCGTCCACCGGGACGCGGAGACCCAGTACTTC
-	TRBJ2-2	TRBV5-8	-	CASSLVQGNTGELFF	TGTGCCAGCAGCTTAGTACAGGGTAACACCGGGGAGCTGTTTTTT
-	TRBJ2-7	TRBV5-1	-	CASSLLPDGTYEQYF	TGCGCCAGCAGCTTACTACCGGACGGGACCTACGAGCAGTACTTC
-	TRBJ1-6	TRBV9	-	CASSQEHVGGNSPLHF	TGCGCCAGCAGCCAAGAGCACGTGGGGGGGAATTCACCCCTCCACTTT
-	TRBJ2-7	TRBV4-1	-	CASSHSGSSYEQYF	TGCGCCAGCAGCCATTCGGGGAGCTCCTACGAGCAGTACTTC
-	TRBJ1-6	TRBV2	-	CATQSDHSPLHF	TGTGCCACCCAGTCAGATCATTCACCCCTCCACTTT
TRBD2	TRBJ2-7	TRBV5-8	-	CASSSRGVRAHEQYF	TGTGCCAGCAGCTCCCGGGGGGTCAGGGCCCACGAGCAGTACTTC
-	TRBJ1-5	TRBV20-1	few	CSAIPGGRNQPQHF	TGCAGTGCGATCCCCGGGGGAAGGAATCAGCCCCAGCATTTT
TRBD1	TRBJ1-1	TRBV2	-	CASSEYDRGRIMNTEAFF	TGTGCCAGCAGTGAATATGACAGGGGGCGGATTATGAACACTGAAGCTTTCTTT
-	TRBJ1-5	TRBV19	once	CASSRGRGSSNQPQHF	TGTGCCAGTAGTAGGGGCAGGGGAAGTAGCAATCAGCCCCAGCATTTT
-	TRBJ2-2	TRBV7-6	-	CASSLVWGDETGELFF	TGTGCCAGCAGCTTAGTTTGGGGGGACGAGACCGGGGAGCTGTTTTTT
-	TRBJ1-1	TRBV2	many	CASSERGHSEAFF	TGTGCCAGCAGTGAAAGAGGGCATAGTGAAGCTTTCTTT
TRBD1	TRBJ2-7	TRBV10-3	-	CASSPRIQGASSYEQYF	TGTGCCAGCAGCCCCCGGATACAGGGGGCGAGCTCCTACGAGCAGTACTTC
-	TRBJ1-5	TRBV28	-	CASSLDTGQPQHF	TGTGCCAGCAGTTTGGACACGGGGCAGCCCCAGCATTTT
TRBD1	TRBJ1-2	TRBV24-1	-	CATSDLHRDRGPGGYTF	TGTGCCACCAGTGATTTGCATCGCGACAGGGGGCCGGGTGGCTACACCTTC
-	TRBJ1-2	TRBV4-1	-	CASSQEGAGNYGYTF	TGCGCCAGCAGCCAAGAAGGGGCAGGGAACTATGGCTACACCTTC
TRBD1	TRBJ2-5	TRBV9	-	CASSEEGQEETQYF	TGTGCCAGCAGCGAAGAGGGACAGGAAGAGACCCAGTACTTC
-	TRBJ2-6	TRBV24-1	many	CATSDTGGANVLTF	TGTGCCACCAGTGATACAGGGGGGGCCAACGTCCTGACTTTC
-	TRBJ1-2	TRBV6-2/TRBV6-3	-	CASSYSGQRDGYTF	TGTGCCAGCAGTTACTCGGGGCAGCGCGATGGCTACACCTTC
TRBD1	TRBJ1-5	TRBV7-8	-	CASSRVNRGGNQPQHF	TGTGCCAGCAGTCGCGTAAACAGGGGCGGCAATCAGCCCCAGCATTTT
-	TRBJ1-1	TRBV28	-	CASSLQGISTEAFF	TGTGCCAGCAGTTTACAGGGGATATCGACTGAAGCTTTCTTT
TRBD1	TRBJ2-5	TRBV25-1	-	CASSYSIHAGGSETQYF	TGTGCCAGCAGTTACTCGATTCATGCAGGGGGTTCAGAGACCCAGTACTTC
TRBD2	TRBJ2-7	TRBV20-1	many	CSAKGLADTLSYEQYF	TGCAGTGCTAAAGGACTAGCGGACACCTTGAGCTACGAGCAGTACTTC
-	TRBJ2-7	TRBV24-1	-	CATSVNRDF	TGTGCCACCAGTGTGAACCGGGACTTC
-	TRBJ2-7	TRBV7-9	-	CASSLRYKGSYEQYF	TGTGCCAGCAGCTTAAGGTACAAGGGTTCCTACGAGCAGTACTTC
-	TRBJ2-7	TRBV12-3/TRBV12-4	many	CASSFSGFYEQYF	TGTGCCAGCAGTTTTTCAGGCTTCTACGAGCAGTACTTC
-	TRBJ1-2	TRBV3-1	few	CASSLGGIYGYTF	TGTGCCAGCAGCTTAGGAGGCATCTATGGCTACACCTTC
-	TRBJ1-1	TRBV20-1	few	CSATRPNTKDPEAFF	TGCAGTGCTACAAGACCCAATACTAAGGATCCTGAAGCTTTCTTT
-	TRBJ2-7	TRBV12-3/TRBV12-4	-	CASGLVTGATYEQYF	TGTGCTAGTGGTTTGGTAACGGGAGCTACCTACGAGCAGTACTTC
-	TRBJ2-5	TRBV19	-	CASSPKDYPQETQYF	TGTGCCAGTAGTCCCAAGGACTACCCACAAGAGACCCAGTACTTC
-	TRBJ1-1	TRBV2	-	CASRSLRNWVKLDPEAFF	TGTGCCAGCAGGTCACTAAGGAATTGGGTGAAGCTGGATCCTGAAGCTTTCTTT
-	TRBJ2-7	TRBV12-3/TRBV12-4	-	CASSFNSGYEQYF	TGTGCCAGCAGTTTTAACAGCGGCTACGAGCAGTACTTC
TRBD1	TRBJ2-7	TRBV7-3	-	CASSQIAGQAYEQYF	TGTGCCAGCAGTCAGATTGCGGGACAGGCCTACGAGCAGTACTTC
-	TRBJ1-4	TRBV5-1	-	CASSFGQRGATNEKLFF	TGCGCCAGCAGCTTCGGGCAAAGGGGAGCAACTAATGAAAAACTGTTTTTT
-	TRBJ2-7	TRBV20-1	-	CSARDRKATYEQYF	TGCAGTGCTAGAGATCGAAAAGCTACCTACGAGCAGTACTTC
TRBD2	TRBJ2-2	TRBV14	-	CASSPWTSGTLGELFF	TGTGCCAGCAGCCCCTGGACTAGCGGGACCCTCGGGGAGCTGTTTTTT
TRBD1	TRBJ2-7	TRBV9	-	CASSEAIGTVYEQYF	TGTGCCAGCAGCGAAGCCATTGGGACAGTCTACGAGCAGTACTTC
-	TRBJ2-7	TRBV9	-	CASSFVRDGPYEQYF	TGTGCCAGCAGCTTCGTTAGGGACGGACCCTACGAGCAGTACTTC
TRBD1	TRBJ2-7	TRBV10-1	many	CASRRTGKRYEQYF	TGCGCCAGCCGAAGGACAGGGAAACGCTACGAGCAGTACTTC
TRBD1	TRBJ2-5	TRBV12-3/TRBV12-4	-	CASSSWTGPRETQYF	TGTGCCAGCAGCTCATGGACAGGGCCCCGGGAGACCCAGTACTTC
-	TRBJ1-2	TRBV7-2	few	CASSLVGYTF	TGTGCCAGCAGCTTAGTGGGCTACACCTTC
TRBD1	TRBJ2-2	TRBV5-1	-	CASSWTGFDTGELFF	TGCGCCAGCAGCTGGACAGGGTTTGACACCGGGGAGCTGTTTTTT